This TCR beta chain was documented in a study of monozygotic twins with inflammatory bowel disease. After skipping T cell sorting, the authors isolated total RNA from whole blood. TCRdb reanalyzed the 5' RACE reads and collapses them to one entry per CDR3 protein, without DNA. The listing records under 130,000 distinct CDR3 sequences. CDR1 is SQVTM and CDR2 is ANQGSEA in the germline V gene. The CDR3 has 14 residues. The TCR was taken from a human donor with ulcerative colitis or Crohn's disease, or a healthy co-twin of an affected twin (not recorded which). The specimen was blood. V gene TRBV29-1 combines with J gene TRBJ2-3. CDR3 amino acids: CSVEQRSSTDTQYF.